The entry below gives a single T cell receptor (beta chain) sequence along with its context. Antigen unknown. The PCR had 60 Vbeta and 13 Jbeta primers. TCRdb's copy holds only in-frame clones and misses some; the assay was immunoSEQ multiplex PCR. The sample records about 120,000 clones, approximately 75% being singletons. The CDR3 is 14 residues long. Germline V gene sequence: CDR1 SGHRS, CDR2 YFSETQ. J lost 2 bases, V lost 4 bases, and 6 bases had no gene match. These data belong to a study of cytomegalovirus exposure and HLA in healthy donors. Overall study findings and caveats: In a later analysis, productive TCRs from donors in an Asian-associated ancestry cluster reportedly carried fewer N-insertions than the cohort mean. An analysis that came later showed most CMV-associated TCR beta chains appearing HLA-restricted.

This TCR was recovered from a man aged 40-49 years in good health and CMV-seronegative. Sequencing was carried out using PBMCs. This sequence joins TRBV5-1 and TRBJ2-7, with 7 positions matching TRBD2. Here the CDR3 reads CASSREGVAYEQYF. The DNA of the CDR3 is TGCGCCAGCAGCAGGGAGGGTGTCGCCTACGAGCAGTACTTC.